The rows below give T cell receptor beta chains drawn from one sample of a study of blood T cell repertoires in COVID-19. The assay was immunoSEQ multiplex PCR, and TCRdb's table has in-frame clones only and misses some. The data hold around 130,000 clones, with under 85% observed a single time. Source material: PBMCs or T cells enriched from blood (not recorded which). These receptors were obtained from a man younger than 40 who had recovered from COVID-19. Each CDR3 is given with its conserved first and last residue. Each record gives: J gene, D gene, clone size, V gene, CDR3 DNA, CDR3 protein. D genes are given only for firm matches. The size field is filled for only some rows; it gives once, few, many or a size class.

J: TRBJ2-5; D: TRBD1; size: NA; V: TRBV7-8; DNA: TGTGCCAGCAGCCTCTCCCGACAGGGGGCACTGGAGACCCAGTACTTC; CDR3: CASSLSRQGALETQYF
J: TRBJ2-5; D: NA; size: NA; V: TRBV5-1; DNA: TGCGCCAGCAGCTCTCCGGAGGGAACGCAGACCCAGTACTTC; CDR3: CASSSPEGTQTQYF
J: TRBJ2-1; D: TRBD2; size: NA; V: TRBV11-2; DNA: TGTGCCAGCAGCTTAGATGCAGCGGGGGTCGGGGATGAGCAGTTCTTC; CDR3: CASSLDAAGVGDEQFF
J: TRBJ2-1; D: NA; size: NA; V: TRBV7-2; DNA: TGTGCCAGCAGCCCGAGTATCTCCTACAATGAGCAGTTCTTC; CDR3: CASSPSISYNEQFF
J: TRBJ1-1; D: NA; size: NA; V: TRBV4-1; DNA: TGCGCCAGCAGCCAAGATTTAGGGGGATGGACTGAAGCTTTCTTT; CDR3: CASSQDLGGWTEAFF
J: TRBJ1-1; D: TRBD1; size: once; V: TRBV19; DNA: TGTGCCAGTAGCCGGGACAGGGACACTGAAGCTTTCTTT; CDR3: CASSRDRDTEAFF
J: TRBJ1-1; D: TRBD1; size: NA; V: TRBV4-1; DNA: TGCGCCAGCAGCCATCCTGGACAGGACGGGACTGAAGCTTTCTTT; CDR3: CASSHPGQDGTEAFF
J: TRBJ2-3; D: TRBD1; size: NA; V: TRBV2; DNA: TGTGCCAGCAACGGCGGACAGGGCTTAACAGATACGCAGTATTTT; CDR3: CASNGGQGLTDTQYF
J: TRBJ1-2; D: NA; size: once; V: TRBV18; DNA: TGTGCCAGCTCATCCGACGGGGCTAACTATGGCTACACCTTC; CDR3: CASSSDGANYGYTF
J: TRBJ1-5; D: NA; size: once; V: TRBV7-9; DNA: TGTGCCAGCAGCTTAGGAAGGCAGGGGCCAAATCAGCCCCAGCATTTT; CDR3: CASSLGRQGPNQPQHF
J: TRBJ2-1; D: TRBD2; size: NA; V: TRBV25-1; DNA: TGTGCCAGCAGTGGGCTAGCGGGCTACAATGAGCAGTTCTTC; CDR3: CASSGLAGYNEQFF
J: TRBJ2-1; D: NA; size: NA; V: TRBV5-4; DNA: TGTGCCAGCAGCGGTGGACTAGGGGGGGACAATGAGCAGTTCTTC; CDR3: CASSGGLGGDNEQFF
J: TRBJ2-5; D: NA; size: NA; V: TRBV6-5; DNA: TGTGCCAGCAGTTACCTGTCTGGCAGTCAAGAGACCCAGTACTTC; CDR3: CASSYLSGSQETQYF
J: TRBJ1-6; D: NA; size: once; V: TRBV9; DNA: TGTGCCAGCAGCGCCCCAGGGACTGGGAATTCACCCCTCCACTTT; CDR3: CASSAPGTGNSPLHF
J: TRBJ1-6; D: NA; size: NA; V: TRBV27; DNA: TGTGCCAGCAGTCTAGACCACCCCTATAATTCACCCCTCCACTTT; CDR3: CASSLDHPYNSPLHF
J: TRBJ2-5; D: TRBD1; size: NA; V: TRBV9; DNA: TGTGCCAGCAGCGTAGGGAGGACAGGAGCTATTAAAGAGACCCAGTACTTC; CDR3: CASSVGRTGAIKETQYF
J: TRBJ2-7; D: TRBD2; size: NA; V: TRBV2; DNA: TGTGCCAGCACCACAAACGGACTAGCGGGAGATAGGCAGTACTTC; CDR3: CASTTNGLAGDRQYF
J: TRBJ1-6; D: NA; size: NA; V: TRBV6-5; DNA: TGTGCCAGCAGTTACTCAAGGGGTTCACCCCTCCACTTT; CDR3: CASSYSRGSPLHF
J: TRBJ1-2; D: NA; size: NA; V: TRBV15; DNA: TGTGCCACCAGCAGAGGACAGACAGAGCCTTATGGCTACACCTTC; CDR3: CATSRGQTEPYGYTF
J: TRBJ2-6; D: NA; size: NA; V: TRBV27; DNA: TGTGCCAGCAGGGAAGGAGCGGGCCTCTCTGGGGCCAACGTCCTGACTTTC; CDR3: CASREGAGLSGANVLTF
J: TRBJ2-2; D: NA; size: few; V: TRBV7-8; DNA: TGTGCCAGCAGCCCCGGGGGAGGGAACACCGGGGAGCTGTTTTTT; CDR3: CASSPGGGNTGELFF
J: TRBJ2-1; D: NA; size: NA; V: TRBV7-6; DNA: TGTGCCAGCAGCGTGGAAGCGGGTGAGGGGTACAATGAGCAGTTCTTC; CDR3: CASSVEAGEGYNEQFF